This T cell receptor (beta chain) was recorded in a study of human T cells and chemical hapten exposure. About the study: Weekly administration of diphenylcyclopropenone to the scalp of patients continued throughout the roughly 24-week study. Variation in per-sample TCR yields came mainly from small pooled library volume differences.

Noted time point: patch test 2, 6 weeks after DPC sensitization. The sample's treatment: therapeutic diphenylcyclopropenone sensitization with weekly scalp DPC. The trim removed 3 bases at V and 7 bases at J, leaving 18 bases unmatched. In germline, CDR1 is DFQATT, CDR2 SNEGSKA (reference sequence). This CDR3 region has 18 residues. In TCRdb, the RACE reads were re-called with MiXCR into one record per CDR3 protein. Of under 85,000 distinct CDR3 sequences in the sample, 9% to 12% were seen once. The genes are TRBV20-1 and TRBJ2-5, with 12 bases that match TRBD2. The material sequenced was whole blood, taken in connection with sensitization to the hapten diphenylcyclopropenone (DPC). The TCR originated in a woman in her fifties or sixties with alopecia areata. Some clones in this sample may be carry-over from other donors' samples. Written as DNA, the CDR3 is TGCAGTGCTAGTCGAGGAGGACTAGCGGGGACGTACCGGGGGACCCAGTACTTC. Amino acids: CSASRGGLAGTYRGTQYF.